This T cell receptor (beta chain) is from a study of blood T cell repertoires in COVID-19. Profiling relied on immunoSEQ multiplex PCR, and the TCRdb table lists in-frame clones only, not all of them. The table lists 95,000 to 110,000 clones, more than 85% of them singletons, with about 6.3% in the top ten. There are 16 residues in the CDR3. Per germline, CDR1 LNHDA and CDR2 SQIVND (reference sequence). V was clipped by 7 bases and J by 8 bases; unmatched bases: 16. This TCR came from a human donor in a cohort sampled during active COVID-19. The sample comprised peripheral blood. V is TRBV19 and J is TRBJ1-4, with 7 nucleotides matching TRBD1. The CDR3 DNA is TGTGCCAGTAATGAACGGGCGAACAGGGGTGCCGAAAAACTGTTTTTT. This codes for CASNERANRGAEKLFF.